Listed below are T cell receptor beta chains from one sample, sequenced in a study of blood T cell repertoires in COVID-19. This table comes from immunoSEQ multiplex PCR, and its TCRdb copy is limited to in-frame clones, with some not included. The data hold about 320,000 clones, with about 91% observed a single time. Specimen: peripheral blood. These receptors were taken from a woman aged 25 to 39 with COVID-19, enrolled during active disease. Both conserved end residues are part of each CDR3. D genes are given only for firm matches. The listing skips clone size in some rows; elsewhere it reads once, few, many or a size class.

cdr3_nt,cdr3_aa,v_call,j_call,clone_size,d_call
TGTGCCAGCAGCGTAGGAGCAGGAGGCTACGAGCAGTACTTC,CASSVGAGGYEQYF,TRBV9,TRBJ2-7,-,-
TGTGCCAGCACCTCCTTGGTTAGGAACACTGAAGCTTTCTTT,CASTSLVRNTEAFF,TRBV6-5,TRBJ1-1,-,-
TGCGCCAGCAGCCAAGTCTTAGGGGCGAGCTCCTACAATGAGCAGTTCTTC,CASSQVLGASSYNEQFF,TRBV4-3,TRBJ2-1,-,-
TGCGCCAGCAGCTTGGGGGGGCTAGGCAATGAGCAGTTCTTC,CASSLGGLGNEQFF,TRBV5-1,TRBJ2-1,-,-
TGCGCCAGCAGCTTGGCAGGGGGCAATATAGAGGAGCAGTACTTC,CASSLAGGNIEEQYF,TRBV5-1,TRBJ2-7,-,TRBD1
TGTGCCAGCAGTGAATATAAAGGGACAGGTTTTGGAAACACCATATATTTT,CASSEYKGTGFGNTIYF,TRBV25-1,TRBJ1-3,-,TRBD1
TGTGCCAGCAGCTTAACGATCGGTGATTATAGCAATCAGCCCCAGCATTTT,CASSLTIGDYSNQPQHF,TRBV7-6,TRBJ1-5,-,-
TGTGCCAGTAGTGCCTCCGGGACAGTAAATTCACCCCTCCACTTT,CASSASGTVNSPLHF,TRBV19,TRBJ1-6,-,TRBD1
TGTGCCAGCATCACGACAGCTCTCTATGGCTACACCTTC,CASITTALYGYTF,TRBV6-5,TRBJ1-2,-,-
TGTGCCAGCAGTGGGGGCGGCAATCAGCCCCAGCATTTT,CASSGGGNQPQHF,TRBV2,TRBJ1-5,-,-
TGTGCCAGCAGCTTAGAGTCCGGGTTTCGCTCACCCCTCCACTTT,CASSLESGFRSPLHF,TRBV7-2,TRBJ1-6,-,-
TGTGCCAGCAGTGAAGATATTATTAGGACAGGGGGAACTGGGGCCAACGTCCTGACTTTC,CASSEDIIRTGGTGANVLTF,TRBV2,TRBJ2-6,-,TRBD1
TGCGCCAGCAGCTTCGGGGGTAACACTGAAGCTTTCTTT,CASSFGGNTEAFF,TRBV5-1,TRBJ1-1,-,-
TGTGCCAGTAGTGTCATAGCGGGCGCGAACACCGGGGAGCTGTTTTTT,CASSVIAGANTGELFF,TRBV19,TRBJ2-2,few,TRBD2
TGTGCCAGCCCCAACAGGGGGCTAGAGAATGGCTACACCTTC,CASPNRGLENGYTF,TRBV2,TRBJ1-2,-,TRBD1
TGTGCCAGTAGTATTGTTGGGACTCGGGGGTCCGGGGAGCTGTTTTTT,CASSIVGTRGSGELFF,TRBV19,TRBJ2-2,-,-
TGCGCCAGCAGCTTTGGGGGGGACTACAATGAGCAGTTCTTC,CASSFGGDYNEQFF,TRBV5-1,TRBJ2-1,-,TRBD2
TGTGCCAGCAGCCCGTATAGCGGGGAGAACAATGAGCAGTTCTTC,CASSPYSGENNEQFF,TRBV11-3,TRBJ2-1,-,TRBD2
TGTGCCAGCAGACTAGCGGGGGGGCCTCTTTATGAGCAGTTCTTC,CASRLAGGPLYEQFF,TRBV27,TRBJ2-1,-,TRBD2
TGTGCCAGTAGTATACTAGCGGGGAAAAATGAGCAGTTCTTC,CASSILAGKNEQFF,TRBV19,TRBJ2-1,-,TRBD2
TGTGCCAGCAGCTTAGATTCGCGGGGGTCTCAGCCCCAGCATTTT,CASSLDSRGSQPQHF,TRBV11-2,TRBJ1-5,-,-
TGTGCCAGCACCAGAAACACCGGGGAGCTGTTTTTT,CASTRNTGELFF,TRBV3-1/TRBV3-2,TRBJ2-2,-,-
TGTGCCAGTACTGGACAGCTAAACTATGGCTACACCTTC,CASTGQLNYGYTF,TRBV19,TRBJ1-2,-,-
TGTGCCAGCAGTTACTCGAAAAGTAGCTTGGACGGGGGATCCTACGAGCAGTACTTC,CASSYSKSSLDGGSYEQYF,TRBV6-2/TRBV6-3,TRBJ2-7,-,-
TGTGCCAGCAGCTGGGTTACGGGGACAGATACGCAGTATTTT,CASSWVTGTDTQYF,TRBV5-8,TRBJ2-3,-,-
TGTGCCAGCAGCTTAAACTGGGCAGGGGCCCCTTCTAGCACAGATACGCAGTATTTT,CASSLNWAGAPSSTDTQYF,TRBV7-2,TRBJ2-3,once,-
TGTGCCAGCAGCTCCCGCGGGCCTAATGAGCAGTTCTTC,CASSSRGPNEQFF,TRBV3-1/TRBV3-2,TRBJ2-1,-,-
TGTGCCAGCAGCCCGACAGGGATTGGCTCCTACGAGCAGTACTTC,CASSPTGIGSYEQYF,TRBV6-5,TRBJ2-7,few,TRBD1
TGTGCCAGCAGGCGAGAAGTCACAGATACGCAGTATTTT,CASRREVTDTQYF,TRBV6-5,TRBJ2-3,-,-
TGTGCCAGCAGGAGAGACAGGGGCGGCTACACCTTC,CASRRDRGGYTF,TRBV12-3/TRBV12-4,TRBJ1-2,-,TRBD1
TGCAGTGCTAGTGCGGAGCTGCAAGCTTTCTTT,CSASAELQAFF,TRBV20-1,TRBJ1-1,few,-
TGCGCCAGCAGCCGCGGAGGGTCCACTGAAGCTTTCTTT,CASSRGGSTEAFF,TRBV4-1,TRBJ1-1,-,-
TGCGCCAGCAGCTTACCGGGACAGGGGGTCACAGATACGCAGTATTTT,CASSLPGQGVTDTQYF,TRBV5-1,TRBJ2-3,-,TRBD1
TGTGCCAGCTCACCACCGGAGCGACAGATTTATGGCTACACCTTC,CASSPPERQIYGYTF,TRBV18,TRBJ1-2,-,-
TGTGCCTGGAGTCTCGACAGGGGGCGAAGTGGCTACACCTTC,CAWSLDRGRSGYTF,TRBV30,TRBJ1-2,-,TRBD1
TGTGCCATCAGGACAAACTCTGGAAACACCATATATTTT,CAIRTNSGNTIYF,TRBV10-3,TRBJ1-3,few,-